These 13 T cell receptor beta chains were sequenced from one sample in a study of cytomegalovirus exposure and HLA in healthy donors (dated by TCRdb to about 2017). Library method: the immunoSEQ multiplex PCR assay. A mixture of 60 forward primers for TCR Vbeta segments and 13 reverse primers for TCR Jbeta segments was used in the multiplex PCR. TCRdb limited this immuneACCESS table to in-frame rearrangements with V and J called. A share of clones is missing; checked studies link under half to unresolved V genes, and the rest is unexplained. For this sample there are around 190,000 clones; over 65% appear just once. 2.5% to 3.5% of the sample rests with the top ten. The sequencing input was PBMCs. The receptors stem from a woman aged 25 to 39 in good health and CMV-seronegative.

This clone came up a few times. The chain recombines TRBV6-1 with TRBJ1-3; D may be TRBD1 (5 bases). The V gene lost 2 bases and the J gene lost 2 bases, with 7 bases spanning the gap. The germline V gene has CDR1 MNHNS and CDR2 SASEGT. The length of the CDR3 is 14 residues. The chain's CDR3 is CASSERGTGNTIYF. Here the CDR3 DNA reads TGTGCCAGCAGTGAAAGGGGAACTGGAAACACCATATATTTT.

The chain carries TRBV12-5 and TRBJ2-1, with 15 bases aligning to TRBD2. Trimming at V came to 2 bases and at J to 1 base, leaving 9 bases not matched to a gene. The germline V gene has CDR1 LGHNT and CDR2 FRNRAP. The CDR3 sequence is 20 residues long. Here the CDR3 DNA reads TGTGCTAGTGGTTTGTCACCGGGACTAGCGGGGGGATTATCCTACAATGAGCAGTTCTTC. Translation: CASGLSPGLAGGLSYNEQFF.

V usage is TRBV28 and J usage is TRBJ2-5; tentatively, D is TRBD2 (6 bases). With the DNA end fitting TRBJ2-7 better, the J assignment may be wrong. Germline V gives CDR1 MDHEN, CDR2 SYDVKM. This CDR3 contains 15 residues. This CDR3 reads CASSPLAESSYEQYF. The CDR3 nucleotides are TGTGCCAGCAGTCCCTTAGCGGAGAGCTCCTACGAGCAGTACTTC.

The rearrangement joins TRBV6-6 to TRBJ2-7; TRBD1 matches at 10 bases. With V trimmed by 6 bases and J by 5 bases, 10 bases remained unmatched. Germline-derived CDR1 and CDR2 are MNHNY and SVGAGI (reference sequence). CDR3 length: 15 amino acids. CDR3 nucleotide sequence: TGTGCCAGCAGGGAACCGGGACAGGGGAATAACGAGCAGTACTTC. Protein: CASREPGQGNNEQYF.

This chain links TRBV4-1 with TRBJ2-3; no firm D call. Trimming stripped 3 bases from V and 0 bases from J, with 16 bases between. The CDR3 length is 17 residues. CDR1 is MGHRA and CDR2 is YSYEKL in the germline V gene. CDR3 protein: CASSQAFGTASTDTQYF. The CDR3 DNA reads as TGCGCCAGCAGCCAGGCTTTTGGAACAGCTAGCACAGATACGCAGTATTTT.

Only a few counts were recorded for this clone. The genes are TRBV5-6 and TRBJ1-4; D is ambiguous. There are 16 residues in the CDR3. Looked up from germline, CDR1 is SGHDT and CDR2 is YYEEEE. Trimming cost V 5 bases and J 6 bases, with 20 bases left between them. In nucleotides, the CDR3 is TGTGCCAGCAGTAGCGGATGGCGTAGGATAGATGAAAAACTGTTTTTT. Translating gives CASSSGWRRIDEKLFF. The entire variable domain, with the rest obtained from reference TRBV5-6 and TRBJ1-4, is as follows: DAGVTQSPTHLIKTRGQQVTLRCSPKSGHDTVSWYQQALGQGPQFIFQYYEEEERQRGNFPDRFSGHQFPNYSSELNVNALLLGDSALYLCASSSGWRRIDEKLFFGSGTQLSVL.

This chain uses TRBV5-1 with TRBJ2-7; possible D gene TRBD2, 5 bases. Germline CDR1 and CDR2: SGHRS and YFSETQ. Trimming removed 4 bases from V and 7 bases from J, with 15 bases in between. The CDR3 covers 13 residues. The CDR3 protein is CASSPRTDIEQYF. CDR3 in DNA: TGCGCCAGCAGCCCCCGGACTGATATAGAGCAGTACTTC.

V usage is TRBV5-4 and J usage is TRBJ1-6, with no clear D. V was clipped by 6 bases and J by 9 bases, with 13 bases between them. CDR1 and CDR2 (germline): SGHNT, YYREEE (reference sequence). There are 13 residues in the CDR3. CDR3 sequence: CASNERRGSPLHF. CDR3 sequence (DNA): TGTGCCAGCAATGAGCGGCGTGGTTCACCCCTCCACTTT.

This sequence joins TRBV7-3 and TRBJ2-7, with 7 bases that match TRBD1. CDR1 is SGHTA, CDR2 FQGTGA, per germline. CDR3 length equals 13 residues. V gave up 5 bases and J gave up 6 bases; unmatched junction bases: 7. Here the CDR3 reads CASSIGTAAEQYF. In DNA form, the CDR3 reads TGTGCCAGCAGCATCGGGACAGCAGCCGAGCAGTACTTC.

This clone showed up just a few times. V gene TRBV5-4 combines with J gene TRBJ2-2; 13 nucleotides match TRBD2. From germline, CDR1 is SGHNT and CDR2 YYREEE (reference sequence). V lost 2 bases to trimming and J lost 4 bases; unmatched junction nucleotides: 2. The CDR3 contains 16 residues. CDR3 DNA: TGTGCCAGCAGCTTAGGGACTAGCGGGATCACCGGGGAGCTGTTTTTT. As protein: CASSLGTSGITGELFF.

This clone was detected only a few times. CDR3: CASSPTGGETQYF. The CDR3 nucleotides are TGTGCCAGCTCACCTACAGGGGGGGAGACCCAGTACTTC. The J gene is TRBJ2-5, the V gene TRBV18, with 8 positions matching TRBD1. The J segment lost 5 bases and the V segment lost 3 bases, leaving 2 bases of the junction unmatched. The V gene's germline CDR1 is KGHSH and CDR2 LQKENI. The CDR3 is made up of 13 amino acids. The full variable domain, its missing parts supplied by reference TRBV18 and TRBJ2-5, is NAGVMQNPRHLVRRRGQEARLRCSPMKGHSHVYWYRQLPEEGLKFMVYLQKENIIDESGMPKERFSAEFPKEGPSILRIQQVVRGDSAAYFCASSPTGGETQYFGPGTRLLVL.

The chain uses TRBV5-1 and TRBJ2-3; D is possibly TRBD1 (5 bases). This CDR3 spans 13 amino acids. The V gene lost 3 bases and the J gene lost 2 bases, with 7 bases spanning the gap. In germline, CDR1 is SGHRS, CDR2 YFSETQ. The CDR3 nucleotides read TGCGCCAGCAGCTCCAGGGCCACAGATACGCAGTATTTT. This sequence encodes CASSSRATDTQYF.

V and J are TRBV7-9 and TRBJ2-5; D is uncertain. Germline CDR1 SEHNR, CDR2 FQNEAQ (reference sequence). Between the trimmed V and J ends, which lost 5 bases and 7 bases, there was a span of 11 bases. This CDR3 contains 12 residues. The CDR3 here is CASSPRLGTQYF. CDR3 nucleotides: TGTGCCAGCAGCCCCAGACTTGGGACCCAGTACTTC. Full variable domain (missing parts from reference TRBV7-9 and TRBJ2-5): DTGVSQNPRHKITKRGQNVTFRCDPISEHNRLYWYRQTLGQGPEFLTYFQNEAQLEKSRLLSDRFSAERPKGSFSTLEIQRTEQGDSAMYLCASSPRLGTQYFGPGTRLLVL.